These T cell receptor beta chains were read from a single sample in a study of T cells in Graves' hyperthyroidism and ophthalmopathy. TCRdb re-called the multiplex PCR reads with MiXCR, one entry per CDR3 protein. This sample has a few hundred thousand distinct CDR3 sequences, with about a sixth found just once. The source material was blood. The receptors shown here come from a middle-aged woman with Graves' ophthalmopathy. The CDR3 runs from the conserved cysteine through the conserved F or W. Fields, in order: D gene, clone size, V gene, J gene, CDR3 length, CDR3 protein, CDR3 DNA. The D gene is left open where the match is weak. Size tells how often a clone was seen (once, few, many) or the class of an expanded clone, and some rows leave it out.

TRBD1,-,TRBV7-2,TRBJ1-4,19,CASSLMSTGSFATNEKLFF,TGTGCCAGCAGCTTAATGTCGACAGGGTCCTTTGCAACTAATGAAAAACTGTTTTTT
-,few,TRBV7-6,TRBJ2-1,16,CASSLDATVKFGEQFF,TGTGCCAGCAGCCTAGACGCTACCGTCAAGTTCGGTGAGCAGTTCTTC
-,few,TRBV19,TRBJ2-7,13,CASSIELPYEQYF,TGTGCCAGTAGTATTGAGCTCCCCTACGAGCAGTACTTC
-,-,TRBV29-1,TRBJ2-1,16,CSVEEPTGPTYNEQFF,TGCAGCGTTGAAGAACCTACAGGGCCTACCTACAATGAGCAGTTCTTC
-,-,TRBV30,TRBJ2-3,13,CAWSEDSTYTQYF,TGTGCCTGGAGTGAGGACTCTACCTATACGCAGTATTTT
TRBD2,many,TRBV12-3/TRBV12-4,TRBJ2-5,14,CASSRLAGEETQYF,TGTGCCAGCAGTCGACTAGCGGGGGAAGAGACCCAGTACTTC
-,many,TRBV6-1,TRBJ1-1,16,CASSEAWGEMNTEAFF,TGTGCCAGCAGTGAAGCATGGGGAGAAATGAACACTGAAGCTTTCTTT
-,many,TRBV12-3/TRBV12-4,TRBJ2-3,14,CATHDRGVTDTQYF,TGTGCCACCCACGATAGGGGGGTCACAGATACGCAGTATTTT
TRBD1,many,TRBV3-1,TRBJ1-2,17,CASSLFSGTASNYGYTF,TGTGCCAGCAGCCTATTCTCCGGGACAGCTTCTAACTATGGCTACACCTTC
TRBD2,few,TRBV7-2,TRBJ2-7,15,CASSSLAGGYYEQYF,TGTGCCAGCAGCTCACTAGCGGGGGGATACTACGAGCAGTACTTC
-,few,TRBV24-1,TRBJ2-5,17,CATSDLRQVKGGETQYF,TGTGCCACCAGTGATTTGCGTCAGGTGAAGGGAGGAGAGACCCAGTACTTC
-,few,TRBV2,TRBJ1-5,14,CASSEGQANQPQHF,TGTGCCAGCAGTGAAGGACAGGCTAATCAGCCCCAGCATTTT
TRBD1,many,TRBV7-8,TRBJ2-1,15,CASSRDRGRRNEQFF,TGTGCCAGCAGCCGAGACAGGGGGCGCAGGAATGAGCAGTTCTTC
-,many,TRBV12-3/TRBV12-4,TRBJ1-1,14,CASSLSTTVFEAFF,TGTGCCAGCAGTCTGTCCACGACAGTGTTCGAAGCTTTCTTT
-,-,TRBV20-1,TRBJ1-6,14,CSAPDSSYNSPLHF,TGCAGTGCCCCGGACAGCTCCTATAATTCACCCCTCCACTTT
-,-,TRBV6-1,TRBJ1-1,15,CASSDSSDMNTEAFF,TGTGCCAGCAGTGACAGCTCAGACATGAACACTGAAGCTTTCTTT
TRBD2,few,TRBV2,TRBJ2-5,16,CASSGSLAAGGETQYF,TGTGCCAGCAGTGGATCTCTAGCGGCCGGGGGAGAGACCCAGTACTTC
-,-,TRBV12-3/TRBV12-4,TRBJ2-3,13,CASSSGNTDTQYF,TGTGCCAGCAGCTCAGGAAACACAGATACGCAGTATTTT
TRBD1,few,TRBV19,TRBJ2-1,14,CASSRDRDYREQFF,TGTGCCAGTAGCCGGGACAGGGATTATCGTGAGCAGTTCTTC
-,many,TRBV5-1,TRBJ2-5,13,CASSLYGKETQYF,TGCGCCAGCAGCTTGTACGGGAAAGAGACCCAGTACTTC
-,-,TRBV19,TRBJ2-6,17,CASSIGSRESGANVLTF,TGTGCCAGTAGTATAGGATCCAGAGAGTCTGGGGCCAACGTCCTGACTTTC
-,many,TRBV11-2,TRBJ2-3,16,CASSLTGAASTDTQYF,TGTGCCAGCAGCCTCACTGGGGCAGCCTCCACAGATACGCAGTATTTT
-,many,TRBV6-1,TRBJ2-5,12,CASGGAQETQYF,TGTGCCAGCGGCGGTGCGCAAGAGACCCAGTACTTC
-,-,TRBV20-1,TRBJ1-2,13,CSAAGTPNYGYTF,TGCAGTGCCGCCGGGACACCTAACTATGGCTACACCTTC
TRBD1,-,TRBV24-1,TRBJ2-2,15,CATSDYGTGAGELFF,TGTGCCACCAGTGATTATGGGACAGGCGCCGGGGAGCTGTTTTTT
TRBD2,few,TRBV27,TRBJ2-1,16,CASSTSRTSVHNEQFF,TGTGCCAGCAGTACCTCGAGGACTAGCGTACACAATGAGCAGTTCTTC
-,many,TRBV5-1,TRBJ1-2,14,CASSLGGISYGYTF,TGCGCCAGCAGCTTGGGAGGGATCTCCTATGGCTACACCTTC
TRBD2,-,TRBV7-6,TRBJ2-1,14,CASSFRGGENEQFF,TGTGCCAGCAGCTTTCGGGGGGGCGAGAATGAGCAGTTCTTC
-,-,TRBV6-1,TRBJ1-1,16,CASSLKEGHLNTEAFF,TGTGCCAGCAGTCTCAAGGAGGGACACCTGAACACTGAAGCTTTCTTT
-,many,TRBV6-1,TRBJ1-2,14,CASSSGVVHYGYTF,TGTGCCAGCAGTTCGGGTGTCGTTCACTATGGCTACACCTTC
TRBD2,-,TRBV18,TRBJ2-7,15,CASSPQLGAGDEQYF,TGTGCCAGCTCACCACAACTGGGAGCGGGAGACGAGCAGTACTTC
-,many,TRBV27,TRBJ1-2,14,CASRLGSGDYGYTF,TGTGCCAGCAGACTAGGTTCAGGAGACTATGGCTACACCTTC
-,-,TRBV4-3,TRBJ1-1,14,CASSQQFMNTEAFF,TGCGCCAGCAGCCAACAGTTCATGAACACTGAAGCTTTCTTT
TRBD2,few,TRBV7-3,TRBJ2-1,17,CASSPSAASGVYNEQFF,TGTGCCAGCAGCCCCAGTGCAGCTAGCGGAGTCTACAATGAGCAGTTCTTC
-,-,TRBV7-9,TRBJ2-1,12,CASSRLEDEQFF,TGTGCCAGCAGTCGACTAGAGGATGAGCAGTTCTTC
-,few,TRBV10-3,TRBJ2-3,11,CAISEANTQYF,TGTGCCATCAGTGAGGCCAATACGCAGTATTTT
-,many,TRBV7-8,TRBJ2-3,15,CASSLSWTGEDTQYF,TGTGCCAGCAGCTTATCATGGACGGGCGAGGATACGCAGTATTTT
-,many,TRBV18,TRBJ2-1,16,CASSLLLAGGYNEQFF,TGTGCCAGCTCATTACTCCTAGCAGGAGGGTACAATGAGCAGTTCTTC
-,many,TRBV30,TRBJ2-3,12,CAWRGLENTQYF,TGTGCCTGGAGGGGACTGGAAAATACGCAGTATTTT
TRBD1,-,TRBV5-1,TRBJ1-6,16,CASSWGQGLYNSPLHF,TGCGCCAGCAGCTGGGGACAGGGGCTATATAATTCACCCCTCCACTTT
-,many,TRBV12-3/TRBV12-4,TRBJ1-1,17,CASSLRTGMAVNTEAFF,TGTGCCAGCAGCCTACGAACAGGGATGGCTGTGAACACTGAAGCTTTCTTT